This TCR beta chain was recovered during a study of cytomegalovirus exposure and HLA in healthy donors. Comment on this clone: Its antigen is unknown.

Study findings and constraints: After further analysis at a later stage, roughly 15,000 TCR beta sequences were associated with HLA alleles at 0.05 false discovery rate.

This CDR3 region has 15 residues. CDR1 is SGHVS and CDR2 is FQNEAQ in the germline V gene. Trimming removed 5 bases from V and 4 bases from J, with 18 bases in between. Both 60 Vbeta primers and 13 Jbeta primers went into the PCR. This table comes from immunoSEQ multiplex PCR, and its TCRdb copy is limited to in-frame clones, with some not included. This sample contains tens of thousands of clones. The chain joins TRBV7-8 to TRBJ2-7; tentatively, D is TRBD2 (7 bases). The receptor was derived from a woman aged 60-70 years in good health and CMV-seropositive. Source material: PBMCs. For the CDR3, the DNA is TGTGCCAGCAGCCCGGTGGGGGGGCGCTTGTACGAGCAGTACTTC. It translates to CASSPVGGRLYEQYF.